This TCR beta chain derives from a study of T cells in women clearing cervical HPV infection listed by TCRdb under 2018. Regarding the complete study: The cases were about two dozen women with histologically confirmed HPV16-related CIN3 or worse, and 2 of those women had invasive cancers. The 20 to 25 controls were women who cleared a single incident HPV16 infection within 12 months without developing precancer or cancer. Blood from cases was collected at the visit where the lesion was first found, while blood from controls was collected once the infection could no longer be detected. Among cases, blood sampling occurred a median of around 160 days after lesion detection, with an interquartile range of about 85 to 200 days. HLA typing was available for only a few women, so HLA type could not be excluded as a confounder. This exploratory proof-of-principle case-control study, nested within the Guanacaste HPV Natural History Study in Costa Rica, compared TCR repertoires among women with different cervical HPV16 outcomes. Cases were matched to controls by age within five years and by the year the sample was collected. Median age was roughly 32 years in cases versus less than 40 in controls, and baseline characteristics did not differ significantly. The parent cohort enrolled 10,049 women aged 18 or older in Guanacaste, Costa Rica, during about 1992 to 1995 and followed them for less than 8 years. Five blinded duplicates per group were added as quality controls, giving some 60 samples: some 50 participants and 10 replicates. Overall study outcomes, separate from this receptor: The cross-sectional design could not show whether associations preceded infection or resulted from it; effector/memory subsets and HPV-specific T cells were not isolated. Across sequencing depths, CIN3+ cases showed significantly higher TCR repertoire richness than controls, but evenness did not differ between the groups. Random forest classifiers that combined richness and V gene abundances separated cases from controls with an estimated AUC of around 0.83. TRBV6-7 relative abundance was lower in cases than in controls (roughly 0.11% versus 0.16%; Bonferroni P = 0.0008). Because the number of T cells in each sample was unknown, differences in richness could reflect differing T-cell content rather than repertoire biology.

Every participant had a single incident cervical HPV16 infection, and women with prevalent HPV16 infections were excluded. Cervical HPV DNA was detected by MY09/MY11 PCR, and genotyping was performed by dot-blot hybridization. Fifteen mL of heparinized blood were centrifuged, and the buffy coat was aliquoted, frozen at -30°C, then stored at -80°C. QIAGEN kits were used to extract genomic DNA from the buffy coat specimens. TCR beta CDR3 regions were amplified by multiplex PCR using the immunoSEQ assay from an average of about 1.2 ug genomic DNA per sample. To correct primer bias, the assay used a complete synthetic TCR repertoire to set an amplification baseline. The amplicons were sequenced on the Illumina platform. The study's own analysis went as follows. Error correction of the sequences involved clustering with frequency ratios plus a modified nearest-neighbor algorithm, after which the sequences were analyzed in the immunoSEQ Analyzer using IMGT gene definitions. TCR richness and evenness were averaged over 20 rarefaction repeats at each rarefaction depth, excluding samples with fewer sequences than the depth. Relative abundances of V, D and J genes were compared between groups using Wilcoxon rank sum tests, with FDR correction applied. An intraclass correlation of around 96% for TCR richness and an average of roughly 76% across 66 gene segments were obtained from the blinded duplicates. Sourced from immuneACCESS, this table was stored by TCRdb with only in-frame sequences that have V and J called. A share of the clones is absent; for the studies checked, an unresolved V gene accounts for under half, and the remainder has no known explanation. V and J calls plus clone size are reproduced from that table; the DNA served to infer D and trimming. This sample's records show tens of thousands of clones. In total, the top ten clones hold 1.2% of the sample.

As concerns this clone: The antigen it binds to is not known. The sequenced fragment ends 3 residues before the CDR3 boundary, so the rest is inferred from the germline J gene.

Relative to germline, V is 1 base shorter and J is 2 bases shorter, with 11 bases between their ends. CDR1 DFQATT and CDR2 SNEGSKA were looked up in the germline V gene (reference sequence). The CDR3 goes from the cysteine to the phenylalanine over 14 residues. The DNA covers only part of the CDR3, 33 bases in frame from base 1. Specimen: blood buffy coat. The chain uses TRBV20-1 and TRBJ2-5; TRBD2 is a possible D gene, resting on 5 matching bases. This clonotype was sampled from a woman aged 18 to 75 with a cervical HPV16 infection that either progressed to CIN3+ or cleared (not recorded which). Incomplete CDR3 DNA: TGCAGTGCTAGAGCACCCCCGGGGCAAGAGACC. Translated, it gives CSARAPPGQET. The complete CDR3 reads CSARAPPGQETQYF.